A single sample is the source of the 19 T cell receptor beta chains below, sequenced in a study of blood T cell repertoires in COVID-19. Repertoires were generated with immunoSEQ multiplex PCR, while TCRdb's copy carries only in-frame clones and drops some. The sample lists 170,000 or so clones, just under 90% occurring once. Specimen: peripheral blood. These receptors all stem from an older woman with COVID-19, enrolled during active disease.

The rearrangement uses TRBV28 and TRBJ2-7, with D perhaps matching TRBD1 (5 bases). CDR1 is MDHEN and CDR2 is SYDVKM in the germline V gene. The CDR3 is made up of 12 amino acids. The V and J ends lost 6 bases and 7 bases respectively, with 13 bases between them. DNA of the CDR3: TGTGCCAGCAGCGTACAGACAGTTGAGCAGTACTTC. This codes for CASSVQTVEQYF. Looking up the rest from reference TRBV28 and TRBJ2-7 gives the full variable domain: DVKVTQSSRYLVKRTGEKVFLECVQDMDHENMFWYRQDPGLGLRLIYFSYDVKMKEKGDIPEGYSVSREKKERFSLILESASTNQTSMYLCASSVQTVEQYFGPGTRLTVT.

The CDR3 DNA is TGTGCCAGCAGCTTTGGGGGGTACACTGAAGCTTTCTTT. It encodes CASSFGGYTEAFF. This rearrangement joins TRBV7-9 to TRBJ1-1; D possibly corresponds to TRBD1 (5 bases). Trimming stripped 3 bases from V and 3 bases from J, with 8 bases between. Germline V CDR1 and CDR2: SEHNR, FQNEAQ (reference sequence). This CDR3 contains 13 residues. The entire variable domain, with the rest obtained from reference TRBV7-9 and TRBJ1-1, is as follows: DTGVSQNPRHKITKRGQNVTFRCDPISEHNRLYWYRQTLGQGPEFLTYFQNEAQLEKSRLLSDRFSAERPKGSFSTLEIQRTEQGDSAMYLCASSFGGYTEAFFGQGTRLTVV.

The DNA of the CDR3 is TGTGCCAGCCTACAGGGGAGTGGGGCCAACGTCCTGACTTTC. Protein sequence: CASLQGSGANVLTF. The rearrangement links TRBV2 to TRBJ2-6, with TRBD1 matching 7 bases. J lost 3 bases, V lost 8 bases, and 4 bases had no gene match. The germline V gene has CDR1 SNHLY and CDR2 FYNNEI. The CDR3 is 14 residues long.

The V and J genes are TRBV7-9 and TRBJ1-1; 8 nucleotides line up with TRBD1. The CDR3 runs 13 residues. Germline-derived CDR1 and CDR2 are SEHNR and FQNEAQ (reference sequence). V lost 3 bases, J lost 5 bases, and 2 bases stayed unmatched. The CDR3 nucleotides read TGTGCCAGCAGCTTGCAGGGGGCAACTGAAGCTTTCTTT. Protein product: CASSLQGATEAFF.

The CDR3 region is CASSPGGRHIQETQYF. The CDR3 DNA sequence: TGTGCCAGCAGCCCTGGGGGCAGGCATATTCAAGAGACCCAGTACTTC. The J gene is TRBJ2-5, the V gene TRBV5-4; perhaps TRBD1 as D (6 bases). Germline V gene lookup returns CDR1 SGHNT and CDR2 YYREEE (reference sequence). CDR3 length: 16 residues. Trimming took 4 bases from V and 2 from J, leaving 18 bases between them.

The chain links TRBV7-8 to TRBJ2-5, with 8 bases identical to TRBD2. The germline gives CDR1 SGHVS, CDR2 FQNEAQ. The CDR3 has 15 amino acids. J gave up 4 bases and V 5 bases, and 9 bases lay outside the gene matches. The CDR3 is CASSLSGRRRETQYF. CDR3 bases: TGTGCCAGCAGCCTCAGCGGGAGAAGGAGAGAGACCCAGTACTTC.

The rearrangement joins TRBV11-3 to TRBJ2-3, with 7 bases aligning to TRBD2. J lost 3 bases, V lost 5 bases, and 8 bases had no gene match. This CDR3 is 15 amino acids long. Germline loops: CDR1 SGHNT, CDR2 YENEEA. The CDR3 nucleotides read TGTGCCAGCAGCACTAACGGGGGGAGGACAGATACGCAGTATTTT. As protein: CASSTNGGRTDTQYF. The whole variable domain, filled in from reference TRBV11-3 and TRBJ2-3, reads EAGVVQSPRYKIIEKKQPVAFWCNPISGHNTLYWYLQNLGQGPELLIRYENEEAVDDSQLPKDRFSAERLKGVDSTLKIQPAELGDSAVYLCASSTNGGRTDTQYFGPGTRLTVL.

CDR3 in amino acids: CASSLGGTNEKLFF. The CDR3 region has the DNA TGTGCCAGCAGTCTGGGAGGCACTAATGAAAAACTGTTTTTT. The V call is TRBV28, the J call TRBJ1-4; D not certain. Trimming pared 5 bases from V and 2 bases from J, leaving 9 bases between. CDR3 length equals 14 residues. Germline assignment: CDR1 MDHEN and CDR2 SYDVKM.

The CDR3 bases are TGTGCCAGCAGTTCAGATTTCGGGGAGCTGTTTTTT. This encodes CASSSDFGELFF. V usage is TRBV12-3 or TRBV12-4 and J usage is TRBJ2-2, with D uncertain. V shed 4 bases and J shed 7 bases, with 7 bases lying between them. The CDR3 spans 12 residues.

V usage is TRBV6-2 or TRBV6-3 and J usage is TRBJ2-3, with D possibly being TRBD1 (6 bases). Trimming took off 5 bases at V and 6 bases at J, with 9 bases between the two ends. Per germline, CDR1 MNHEY and CDR2 SVGEGT. The CDR3 spans 12 residues. DNA for the CDR3: TGTGCCAGCAGTACTCAGGGGGATACGCAGTATTTT. Amino acid sequence: CASSTQGDTQYF.

The chain joins TRBV10-3 to TRBJ1-1, with D perhaps TRBD1 (6 bases). Trimming removed 8 bases from V and 1 base from J, with 14 bases in between. Germline lookup yields CDR1 ENHRY and CDR2 SYGVKD. CDR3 size: 14 residues. The DNA of the CDR3 is TGTGCCATCGGGAATTCAGGGGAGAACACTGAAGCTTTCTTT. Protein: CAIGNSGENTEAFF.

The V gene is TRBV15, the J gene TRBJ2-1; tentative D call: TRBD2 (6 bases). Germline V CDR1 and CDR2: LNHNV, YYDKDF (reference sequence). The CDR3 length is 16 residues. The V end was cut by 0 bases, the J end by 4 bases, with 13 bases between. CDR3 sequence (DNA): TGTGCCACCAGCAGAGAAGAGGGAGGACTATACAATGAGCAGTTCTTC. Translation: CATSREEGGLYNEQFF.

This clone was seen only once. The chain carries TRBV29-1 and TRBJ2-7; 9 nucleotides align to TRBD1. CDR3 length: 13 residues. CDR1 is SQVTM, CDR2 ANQGSEA, per germline. The V and J ends lost 5 bases and 6 bases, in that order; junction bases with no gene match: 8. The CDR3 DNA sequence: TGCAGCGTTACACAGGGGGCGCCCTCCGAGCAGTACTTC. Its translation is CSVTQGAPSEQYF.

The V and J genes are TRBV11-2 and TRBJ1-6, with a weak D call TRBD1 (6 bases). The V gene lost 6 bases and the J gene lost 4 bases, with 19 bases spanning the gap. The CDR3 consists of 17 residues. The germline V gene has CDR1 SGHAT and CDR2 FQNNGV. The chain's CDR3 is CASSRAGAGDYNSPLHF. The CDR3 nucleotides read TGTGCCAGCAGTAGGGCCGGGGCAGGGGATTATAATTCACCCCTCCACTTT.

The chain carries TRBV7-2 and TRBJ2-5, with TRBD2 matching 7 bases. The J segment lost 5 bases and the V segment lost 5 bases, leaving 8 bases of the junction unmatched. The CDR3 contains 14 residues. Germline CDR1 is SGHTA and CDR2 is FQGNSA. The CDR3 sequence is CASSEGLVRETQYF. The CDR3 DNA follows: TGTGCCAGCAGCGAAGGACTAGTCCGGGAGACCCAGTACTTC.

The chain links TRBV2 to TRBJ1-5; D remains unclear. Germline V lookup: CDR1 SNHLY, CDR2 FYNNEI. The ends were cut back, 6 bases at V and 8 bases at J, with 11 bases in the middle. The CDR3 loop spans 12 amino acids. The CDR3 coding sequence is TGTGCCAGCAGGGCAAATCTTAAGCCCCAGCATTTT. It is translated as CASRANLKPQHF.

The sample holds a few counts of this clone. J is TRBJ1-5 and V is TRBV18; 7 bases fit TRBD1. V was clipped by 3 bases and J by 2 bases; unmatched bases: 10. CDR3 length: 17 amino acids. The germline gives CDR1 KGHSH, CDR2 LQKENI. The CDR3 spells CASSPQGVGIGNQPQHF. In DNA, the CDR3 is TGTGCCAGCTCACCCCAGGGGGTGGGAATCGGCAATCAGCCCCAGCATTTT.

This chain links TRBV11-3 with TRBJ2-5; a possible D gene is TRBD2 (6 bases). CDR3 length: 15 residues. Trimming left V 6 bases short and J 1 base short, with 15 bases between. CDR1 and CDR2 (germline): SGHNT, YENEEA. CDR3 sequence: CASRPRGRSQETQYF. CDR3 DNA: TGTGCCAGCAGACCCCGGGGGAGGTCCCAAGAGACCCAGTACTTC.

This clone showed up just once. This chain uses TRBV2 with TRBJ2-2; 11 bases fit TRBD1. Germline lookup yields CDR1 SNHLY and CDR2 FYNNEI. Losses at the gene ends were 6 bases for V and 7 bases for J; bases not matched to a gene: 4. The CDR3 runs to 14 residues. CDR3 coding DNA: TGTGCCAGCAGCGGACAGGGGGCGATCGGGGAGCTGTTTTTT. Translation: CASSGQGAIGELFF.